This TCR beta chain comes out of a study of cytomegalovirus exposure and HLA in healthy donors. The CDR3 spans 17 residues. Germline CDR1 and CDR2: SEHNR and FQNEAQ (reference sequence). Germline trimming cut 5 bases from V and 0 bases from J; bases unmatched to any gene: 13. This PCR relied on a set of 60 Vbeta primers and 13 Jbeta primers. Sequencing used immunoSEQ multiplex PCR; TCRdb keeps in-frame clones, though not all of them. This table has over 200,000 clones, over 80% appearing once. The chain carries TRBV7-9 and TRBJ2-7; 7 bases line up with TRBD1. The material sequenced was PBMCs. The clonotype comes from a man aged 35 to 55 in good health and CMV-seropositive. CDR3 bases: TGTGCCAGCAGCACTAATAGGGACAGCCGAATCTCCTACGAGCAGTACTTC. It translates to CASSTNRDSRISYEQYF.